Listed below are T cell receptor beta chains from one sample, sequenced in a study of T cells after yellow fever vaccination. Via MiXCR, TCRdb re-called the 5' RACE reads, giving one row per CDR3 protein. The data show about 130,000 distinct CDR3 sequences, roughly 10% seen once. The sequencing here drew on CD8+ T cells sorted from PBMCs, taken on the day of the yellow fever booster vaccination. The origin of the receptors is a man between 18 and 35 years old who received the YFV17D yellow fever vaccine. CDR3s include the opening cysteine and the closing phenylalanine or tryptophan. Fields, in order: D gene, clone size, J gene, V gene, CDR3 protein, CDR3 DNA. D genes are given only for firm matches. Clone size is stated in some rows and not others, as once, few, many or a class when expanded.

>TRBD2|many|TRBJ2-1|TRBV9
CASSVVGLAETYNEQFF
TGTGCCAGCAGCGTAGTAGGACTAGCGGAAACCTACAATGAGCAGTTCTTC
>.|.|TRBJ2-5|TRBV7-4
CASSSRVQETQYF
TGTGCCAGCAGCTCCAGGGTCCAAGAGACCCAGTACTTC
>.|few|TRBJ2-3|TRBV7-9
CASSLGLTDTQYF
TGTGCCAGCAGCTTAGGGCTCACAGATACGCAGTATTTT
>.|.|TRBJ1-5|TRBV28
CASSLFVRGRNQPQHF
TGTGCCAGCAGTTTATTCGTCCGGGGCCGAAATCAGCCCCAGCATTTT
>TRBD2|.|TRBJ2-5|TRBV28
CASSPTSFQETQYF
TGTGCCAGCAGCCCGACTAGCTTCCAAGAGACCCAGTACTTC
>TRBD2|once|TRBJ2-3|TRBV9
CASSRSGGSTDTQYF
TGTGCCAGCAGCCGTAGCGGGGGAAGCACAGATACGCAGTATTTT
>.|many|TRBJ2-3|TRBV7-9
CATKRDSSTDTQYF
TGTGCCACGAAAAGGGACTCAAGCACAGATACGCAGTATTTT
>.|.|TRBJ2-2|TRBV10-3
CAISEGGMNTGDLFF
TGTGCCATCAGTGAGGGAGGAATGAACACCGGGGATCTGTTTTTT
>.|few|TRBJ2-2|TRBV4-3
CASSPRGPLGELFF
TGCGCCAGCAGCCCCCGGGGACCACTCGGGGAGCTGTTTTTT
>.|.|TRBJ2-7|TRBV12-3/TRBV12-4
CASSLVGREQYF
TGTGCCAGCAGTTTAGTCGGCCGCGAGCAGTACTTC
>.|.|TRBJ1-5|TRBV28
CASSPLLGQPQHF
TGTGCCAGCAGTCCTTTATTAGGGCAGCCCCAGCATTTT
>.|few|TRBJ1-1|TRBV7-9
CASQSGGGTEAFF
TGTGCCAGCCAATCGGGAGGGGGTACTGAAGCTTTCTTT
>.|few|TRBJ1-5|TRBV30
CAWSAISSNQPQHF
TGTGCCTGGAGTGCGATCTCAAGCAATCAGCCCCAGCATTTT
>.|.|TRBJ1-5|TRBV12-3/TRBV12-4
CASSLGWGNQPQHF
TGTGCCAGCAGCCTCGGGTGGGGCAATCAGCCCCAGCATTTT
>TRBD1|few|TRBJ2-7|TRBV2
CASSAEGAYEQYF
TGTGCCAGCAGTGCAGAGGGGGCTTACGAGCAGTACTTC
>TRBD2|few|TRBJ2-3|TRBV15
CATSSGGDTQYF
TGTGCCACCAGTAGCGGGGGGGATACGCAGTATTTT
>.|.|TRBJ2-3|TRBV7-9
CASSQLGGRTDTQYF
TGTGCCAGCAGCCAACTCGGGGGGCGCACAGATACGCAGTATTTT
>.|.|TRBJ2-7|TRBV4-2
CASSQGGPYEQYF
TGTGCCAGCAGCCAAGGGGGGCCCTACGAGCAGTACTTC
>TRBD1|.|TRBJ2-3|TRBV29-1
CSVEGQGAADTQYF
TGCAGCGTTGAAGGGCAGGGGGCTGCAGATACGCAGTATTTT
>.|few|TRBJ1-2|TRBV7-9
CASSLGPGTYGYTF
TGTGCCAGCAGCTTAGGCCCAGGGACCTATGGCTACACCTTC
>.|many|TRBJ1-5|TRBV7-2
CASSTRDYQPQHF
TGTGCCAGCAGCACCCGGGATTATCAGCCCCAGCATTTT
>TRBD1|.|TRBJ2-3|TRBV18
CASSPGQGVGDTQYF
TGTGCCAGCTCACCAGGACAGGGTGTAGGTGATACGCAGTATTTT
>TRBD2|few|TRBJ2-1|TRBV11-2
CASRGLAVNEQFF
TGTGCCAGCAGGGGACTAGCAGTCAATGAGCAGTTCTTC
>TRBD1|many|TRBJ2-1|TRBV29-1
CSVERRLTGLYNEQFF
TGCAGCGTTGAACGCCGTTTGACAGGGCTATACAATGAGCAGTTCTTC
>.|.|TRBJ1-5|TRBV28
CASSQDQGTYQPQHF
TGTGCCAGCAGTCAGGATCAGGGTACCTATCAGCCCCAGCATTTT
>TRBD1|.|TRBJ2-1|TRBV29-1
CSVSGQGNYNEQFF
TGCAGCGTTTCTGGACAGGGGAACTACAATGAGCAGTTCTTC
>.|few|TRBJ2-7|TRBV4-1
CASSQGSGISYEQYF
TGCGCCAGCAGCCAAGGGAGTGGGATCTCCTACGAGCAGTACTTC
>.|few|TRBJ2-7|TRBV7-9
CASRAEGEQYF
TGTGCCAGCAGGGCCGAGGGCGAGCAGTACTTC
>TRBD2|few|TRBJ2-3|TRBV20-1
CSARDWAGPGGDTQYF
TGCAGTGCTAGAGATTGGGCCGGCCCCGGGGGGGATACGCAGTATTTT
>.|.|TRBJ1-1|TRBV20-1
CSAPPRDWNTEAFF
TGCAGTGCGCCTCCCAGGGACTGGAACACTGAAGCTTTCTTT
>TRBD1|.|TRBJ1-2|TRBV12-3/TRBV12-4
CASSTGQGAIGGYTF
TGTGCCAGCAGTACGGGACAGGGGGCGATCGGGGGCTACACCTTC
>TRBD2|.|TRBJ2-3|TRBV9
CASSEVPFRVAGDVADTQYF
TGTGCCAGCAGCGAGGTACCCTTTAGGGTAGCGGGGGACGTCGCAGATACGCAGTATTTT
>.|.|TRBJ2-7|TRBV6-1
CASSAEGAEQYF
TGTGCCAGCAGCGCGGAAGGGGCCGAGCAGTACTTC
>.|few|TRBJ1-5|TRBV12-3/TRBV12-4
CASSLVAGMEPQHF
TGTGCCAGCAGTTTAGTGGCGGGGATGGAGCCCCAGCATTTT
>TRBD1|.|TRBJ1-1|TRBV29-1
CSAGTGEAFF
TGCAGCGCGGGGACAGGTGAAGCTTTCTTT
>.|few|TRBJ2-6|TRBV6-1
CASSDGPGTGANVLTF
TGTGCCAGCAGTGATGGCCCGGGTACTGGGGCCAACGTCCTGACTTTC
>TRBD1|.|TRBJ1-3|TRBV7-9
CASSLVGQSSGNTIYF
TGTGCCAGCAGCTTAGTGGGACAGAGCTCTGGAAACACCATATATTTT
>TRBD1|few|TRBJ2-7|TRBV4-2
CASSQVPRGPSYEQYF
TGTGCCAGCAGCCAAGTTCCCAGGGGGCCTTCCTACGAGCAGTACTTC
>.|.|TRBJ1-6|TRBV6-1
CASSPGSIHSPLHF
TGTGCCAGCAGTCCCGGGTCCATCCATTCACCCCTCCACTTT
>TRBD1|few|TRBJ1-1|TRBV5-1
CASSSRTGSTEAFF
TGCGCCAGCAGCTCACGGACAGGGTCCACTGAAGCTTTCTTT
>TRBD1|.|TRBJ2-7|TRBV4-1
CASSQIGQALEQYF
TGCGCCAGCAGCCAAATTGGACAGGCGCTCGAGCAGTACTTC
>TRBD1|few|TRBJ1-5|TRBV5-1
CASSLTGTVNQPQHF
TGCGCCAGCAGCTTGACCGGGACAGTAAATCAGCCCCAGCATTTT